This TCR beta chain is drawn from a study of OX40 agonist ivuxolimab in advanced cancers. Germline CDR1 SGHVS, CDR2 FNYEAQ. Trimming shortened V by 1 base and J by 0 bases, and 7 bases separated the two germline ends. The CDR3 is 15 amino acids. Assay used: immunoSEQ multiplex PCR; TCRdb lists only in-frame clones, some missing. This table holds 25,000 to 35,000 clones, approximately 81% found once. This TCR was sampled from an adult with an advanced solid tumor such as melanoma, head and neck, liver or kidney cancer. The sample here was CD4+ or CD8+ T cells sorted from blood, taken in a trial of the OX40 agonist ivuxolimab. V usage is TRBV7-6 and J usage is TRBJ1-5; the D is unclear. In DNA, the CDR3 is TGTGCCAGCAGCTTAGTTGGGTATAGCAATCAGCCCCAGCATTTT. Its protein is CASSLVGYSNQPQHF.